The sequence of this T cell receptor (beta chain) was determined in a study of blood T cell repertoires in COVID-19. Libraries were prepared by immunoSEQ multiplex PCR; TCRdb keeps only in-frame clonotypes and omits some of them. The sample shows more than 150,000 clones, 85% to 95% of them seen only once. The CDR3 consists of 17 residues. The chain recombines TRBV1 with TRBJ2-3; the tabulated D call, TRBD2, remains unverified against the DNA. TRBV1 is labeled a pseudogene. The receptor was isolated from a man younger than 45 with COVID-19, enrolled during active disease. The specimen was peripheral blood. The CDR3 here is CTSSQELAGAYTDTQYF. The CDR3 DNA sequence: TGCACCAGCAGCCAAGAGTTAGCGGGGGCCTACACAGATACGCAGTATTTT.